The 32 T cell receptor beta chains below were found in one sample sequenced in a study of blood T cell repertoires in COVID-19 (dated by TCRdb to about 2020). Receptors were amplified or captured by the immunoSEQ multiplex PCR assay. TCRdb provides this immuneACCESS table in a form limited to in-frame rearrangements. Some clones are lacking; in checked studies, under half of them reflect an unresolved V gene, and why the rest are absent is not known. The sample contains some 140,000 clones, around 89% of them found a single time. The leading ten clones occupy roughly 18% of the sample. The source material was peripheral blood. The receptors here all came from a man aged 45-65 years with active or convalescent COVID-19.

The CDR3 sequence: CASSQAGANTQYF. As DNA, the CDR3 is TGCGCCAGCAGCCAGGCGGGGGCCAATACGCAGTATTTT. This rearrangement joins TRBV5-1 to TRBJ2-3; D may be TRBD2 (7 bases). V was trimmed by 4 bases and J by 7 bases, leaving 13 bases between them. This CDR3 is built from 13 residues. Germline V gene lookup returns CDR1 SGHRS and CDR2 YFSETQ.

The chain links TRBV6-1 to TRBJ2-5; no reliable D call. Germline V gives CDR1 MNHNS, CDR2 SASEGT. Between the trimmed V and J ends, which lost 2 bases and 5 bases, there was a span of 6 bases. CDR3 length: 12 amino acids. The CDR3 coding sequence is TGTGCCAGCAGTGAAAGCTCGGAGACCCAGTACTTC. Protein sequence: CASSESSETQYF.

This rearrangement joins TRBV9 to TRBJ2-1, with 8 bases lining up with TRBD2. CDR1 SGDLS and CDR2 YYNGEE come from the germline V gene. The ends lost 0 bases at V and 0 bases at J; junction bases unmatched: 2. The CDR3 consists of 16 residues. CDR3 region: CASSVAGGRSYNEQFF. CDR3 coding DNA: TGTGCCAGCAGCGTAGCGGGGGGGCGCTCCTACAATGAGCAGTTCTTC. Using reference TRBV9 and TRBJ2-1 for the parts outside the CDR3, the full variable domain is DSGVTQTPKHLITATGQRVTLRCSPRSGDLSVYWYQQSLDQGLQFLIQYYNGEERAKGNILERFSAQQFPDLHSELNLSSLELGDSALYFCASSVAGGRSYNEQFFGPGTRLTVL.

The J gene is TRBJ1-2, the V gene TRBV10-3; 12 bases agree with TRBD1. Germline CDR1 reads ENHRY; CDR2 reads SYGVKD. Losses at the gene ends were 4 bases for V and 4 bases for J; bases not matched to a gene: 10. The CDR3 runs 17 residues. The CDR3 reads CAISVRDRGHNPYGYTF. As DNA, the CDR3 is TGTGCCATCAGTGTCCGGGACAGGGGGCATAACCCCTATGGCTACACCTTC.

The chain links TRBV5-4 to TRBJ1-4; possible D gene TRBD1, 6 bases. The CDR3 loop spans 14 amino acids. Trimming removed 0 bases from V and 8 bases from J, with 11 bases in between. The germline gives CDR1 SGHNT, CDR2 YYREEE (reference sequence). The CDR3 DNA sequence: TGTGCCAGCAGCTTGGTGGACAGCCCAGAAAAACTGTTTTTT. It codes for CASSLVDSPEKLFF.

This chain links TRBV25-1 with TRBJ2-3; 10 bases match TRBD1. The CDR3 contains 14 residues. The V and J ends lost 5 bases and 7 bases, in that order; junction bases with no gene match: 6. Germline-derived CDR1 and CDR2 are MGHDK and SYGVNS. CDR3 DNA: TGTGCCAGCAGTCAGACAGGGGGCGCGAATACGCAGTATTTT. Protein: CASSQTGGANTQYF.

The chain employs TRBV6-1 and TRBJ1-1, with D perhaps matching TRBD1 (6 bases). V was cut by 3 bases and J by 4 bases, with 12 bases left in between. Germline CDR1 MNHNS, CDR2 SASEGT. This CDR3 is built from 14 residues. In nucleotides, the CDR3 is TGTGCCAGCAGTGACGGGGGGGCGGCCACTGAAGCTTTCTTT. Protein product: CASSDGGAATEAFF.

The CDR3 nucleotides read TGTGCCAGCAGCCCCCCTAGCGGGGGTTACGAGCAGTACTTC. The encoded protein is CASSPPSGGYEQYF. The chain employs TRBV11-2 and TRBJ2-7, with 10 bases aligning to TRBD2. There are 14 residues in the CDR3. V lost 5 bases, J lost 4 bases, and 5 bases stayed unmatched. Germline V gene sequence: CDR1 SGHAT, CDR2 FQNNGV.

This clone appeared once. This chain links TRBV5-1 with TRBJ2-5, with 14 bases that match TRBD2. J gave up 3 bases and V 4 bases, and 2 bases lay outside the gene matches. This CDR3 contains 15 residues. Germline values: CDR1 SGHRS, CDR2 YFSETQ. The DNA for the CDR3 is TGCGCCAGCAGCCTGACTAGCGGGAGGGAAGAGACCCAGTACTTC. Its translation: CASSLTSGREETQYF.

The rearrangement links TRBV24-1 to TRBJ1-2; possible D gene TRBD1, 5 bases. The V and J ends lost 2 bases and 6 bases respectively, with 9 bases between them. CDR3 length: 13 residues. Germline V gives CDR1 KGHDR, CDR2 SFDVKD. CDR3 DNA sequence: TGTGCCACCAGTGATTCAGGGAGGAATGGCTACACCTTC. It translates to CATSDSGRNGYTF.

The genes are TRBV5-1 and TRBJ2-1; 7 positions agree with TRBD1. Germline V CDR1 and CDR2: SGHRS, YFSETQ. CDR3 length: 15 amino acids. The V gene end was trimmed by 3 bases and the J gene end by 7 bases; junction bases not matched to a gene: 10. DNA for the CDR3: TGCGCCAGCAGCTCGGGACAGAACTCGCCGAATGAGCAGTTCTTC. It is translated as CASSSGQNSPNEQFF. The entire variable domain, with the rest obtained from reference TRBV5-1 and TRBJ2-1, is as follows: KAGVTQTPRYLIKTRGQQVTLSCSPISGHRSVSWYQQTPGQGLQFLFEYFSETQRNKGNFPGRFSGRQFSNSRSEMNVSTLELGDSALYLCASSSGQNSPNEQFFGPGTRLTVL.

J is TRBJ2-5 and V is TRBV29-1; 10 bases are shared with TRBD2. Losses at the gene ends were 6 bases for V and 4 bases for J; bases not matched to a gene: 8. Germline assignment: CDR1 SQVTM and CDR2 ANQGSEA. This CDR3 has 14 residues. CDR3 protein: CSVAPSGRGETQYF. DNA for the CDR3: TGCAGCGTCGCCCCTAGCGGGAGAGGAGAGACCCAGTACTTC.

This clone was picked up one time. The chain has TRBV15 and TRBJ2-3, with 7 bases that match TRBD1. The CDR3 is 13 amino acids. Unmatched junction bases numbered 4, after V lost 0 bases and J lost 10 bases. Germline CDR1 is LNHNV and CDR2 is YYDKDF (reference sequence). CDR3 residues: CATSRDKQGPQYF. CDR3 in DNA: TGTGCCACCAGCAGAGACAAACAGGGGCCGCAGTATTTT.

This clone was found a few times. V gene TRBV18 combines with J gene TRBJ1-4; tentative D call: TRBD1 (5 bases). This CDR3 contains 18 residues. Trimming pared 1 base from V and 3 bases from J, leaving 18 bases between. The V gene's germline CDR1 is KGHSH and CDR2 LQKENI. This CDR3 is CASSPRESTQGPNEKLFF. CDR3 in DNA: TGTGCCAGCTCACCACGAGAGAGTACGCAGGGCCCTAATGAAAAACTGTTTTTT. Drawing the rest from reference TRBV18 and TRBJ1-4, the complete variable domain is NAGVMQNPRHLVRRRGQEARLRCSPMKGHSHVYWYRQLPEEGLKFMVYLQKENIIDESGMPKERFSAEFPKEGPSILRIQQVVRGDSAAYFCASSPRESTQGPNEKLFFGSGTQLSVL.

This chain links TRBV6-1 with TRBJ2-7; D may be TRBD1 (5 bases). Germline V gene data show CDR1 as MNHNS and CDR2 as SASEGT. V was pared by 1 base and J by 2 bases, with 9 bases between. This CDR3 comprises 14 residues. The CDR3 nucleotides read TGTGCCAGCAGTGAAGTAGGGGCAACCTACGAGCAGTACTTC. Amino acids: CASSEVGATYEQYF.

The V call is TRBV19, the J call TRBJ2-2; 12 positions match TRBD2. The length of the CDR3 is 15 residues. The germline CDR1 and CDR2 sequences are LNHDA and SQIVND (reference sequence). The junction had 2 bases not matched to a gene; V was cut back by 9 bases and J by 0 bases. Here the CDR3 reads CASGLAGTNTGELFF. CDR3 DNA: TGTGCCAGCGGACTAGCGGGGACGAACACCGGGGAGCTGTTTTTT.

V is TRBV18 and J is TRBJ2-5; 13 nucleotides agree with TRBD2. J gave up 7 bases and V 1 base, and 9 bases lay outside the gene matches. The CDR3 is 17 amino acids. Looked up from germline, CDR1 is KGHSH and CDR2 is LQKENI. The CDR3 spells CASSPLRTSGRGRTQYF. The CDR3 DNA sequence: TGTGCCAGCTCACCACTGAGGACTAGCGGGAGAGGTCGGACCCAGTACTTC.

The V gene is TRBV19, the J gene TRBJ2-1; maybe TRBD2 (6 bases). Germline V CDR1 and CDR2: LNHDA, SQIVND (reference sequence). There are 12 residues in the CDR3. Trimming took off 6 bases at V and 12 bases at J, with 15 bases between the two ends. CDR3 amino acids: CASSSVLGGQFF. The CDR3 coding sequence is TGTGCCAGTAGCTCGGTGTTGGGAGGGCAGTTCTTC.

The J gene is TRBJ2-7, the V gene TRBV6-2 or TRBV6-3; 7 positions match TRBD1. From germline, CDR1 is MNHEY and CDR2 SVGEGT. V shed 2 bases and J 1 base; nucleotides not matched to a gene: 5. CDR3 size: 15 residues. In DNA, the CDR3 is TGTGCCAGCAGTTACGACAGGGCTATTTCCTACGAGCAGTACTTC. It translates to CASSYDRAISYEQYF.

The chain joins TRBV6-6 to TRBJ1-5; D is undetermined. The germline CDR1 and CDR2 sequences are MNHNY and SVGAGI (reference sequence). V shed 6 bases and J shed 0 bases, with 9 bases lying between them. The CDR3 spans 14 residues. CDR3 protein: CASRQYVSNQPQHF. The DNA of the CDR3 is TGTGCCAGCAGACAGTACGTTAGCAATCAGCCCCAGCATTTT.

The chain recombines TRBV3-1 (or the pseudogene TRBV3-2) with TRBJ2-3, with 15 bases aligning to TRBD2. The junction had 8 bases not matched to a gene; V was cut back by 3 bases and J by 7 bases. Germline CDR1 and CDR2: LGHDT and YNNKEL (reference sequence). CDR3 size: 17 residues. CDR3 sequence: CASSQGTSGRIRHTQYF. The CDR3 DNA sequence: TGTGCCAGCAGCCAGGGGACTAGCGGGAGGATTCGACATACGCAGTATTTT.

The chain is built from TRBV28 and TRBJ2-2; possible D gene TRBD2, 5 bases. Germline CDR1 is MDHEN and CDR2 is SYDVKM. The V end lost 3 bases, the J end lost 3 bases, and 11 bases lay between the germline ends. The CDR3 consists of 15 residues. The CDR3 protein is CASSFLTRDTGELFF. CDR3 DNA sequence: TGTGCCAGCAGTTTTCTCACTAGGGACACCGGGGAGCTGTTTTTT.

The chain is built from TRBV4-2 and TRBJ2-1; 11 nucleotides agree with TRBD2. The ends lost 0 bases at V and 3 bases at J; junction bases unmatched: 13. CDR3 length: 20 residues. Germline V gene lookup returns CDR1 LGHNA and CDR2 YNFKEQ. CDR3 sequence (DNA): TGTGCCAGCAGCCAAGACTCCGGGACTAGCGGCTCTTCGTACTACAATGAGCAGTTCTTC. Its translation: CASSQDSGTSGSSYYNEQFF.

The chain joins TRBV28 to TRBJ1-1, with 9 bases matching TRBD1. V lost 5 bases to trimming and J lost 1 base; unmatched junction nucleotides: 11. Germline CDR1 is MDHEN and CDR2 is SYDVKM. There are 17 residues in the CDR3. The CDR3: CASSLATGGHSNTEAFF. CDR3 sequence (DNA): TGTGCCAGCAGTCTAGCGACAGGGGGGCACTCGAACACTGAAGCTTTCTTT. Together with reference TRBV28 and TRBJ1-1, the CDR3 gives the full variable domain: DVKVTQSSRYLVKRTGEKVFLECVQDMDHENMFWYRQDPGLGLRLIYFSYDVKMKEKGDIPEGYSVSREKKERFSLILESASTNQTSMYLCASSLATGGHSNTEAFFGQGTRLTVV.

The rearrangement links TRBV19 to TRBJ1-5; 8 bases map to TRBD1. Trimming cost V 3 bases and J 7 bases; bases outside gene matches: 5. The CDR3 covers 14 residues. Germline V CDR1 and CDR2: LNHDA, SQIVND (reference sequence). CDR3 sequence reads: CASSIGQGGQPQHF. In DNA, the CDR3 is TGTGCCAGTAGTATCGGACAGGGAGGGCAGCCCCAGCATTTT. Full variable domain (rest looked up from reference TRBV19 and TRBJ1-5): DGGITQSPKYLFRKEGQNVTLSCEQNLNHDAMYWYRQDPGQGLRLIYYSQIVNDFQKGDIAEGYSVSREKKESFPLTVTSAQKNPTAFYLCASSIGQGGQPQHFGDGTRLSIL.

The J gene is TRBJ2-5, the V gene TRBV5-1; 8 positions match TRBD1. This CDR3 region has 14 residues. Unmatched junction bases numbered 8, after V lost 5 bases and J lost 5 bases. The germline CDR1 and CDR2 sequences are SGHRS and YFSETQ. The chain's CDR3 is CASRLDRALETQYF. CDR3 nucleotide sequence: TGCGCCAGCAGACTGGACAGGGCCTTGGAGACCCAGTACTTC.

This chain links TRBV5-8 with TRBJ1-3, with D unclear. The CDR3 runs to 15 residues. Germline lookup yields CDR1 SGHTS and CDR2 YDEGEE. The V gene lost 1 base and the J gene lost 4 bases, with 12 bases spanning the gap. CDR3: CASSLHVGRGNTIYF. DNA of the CDR3: TGTGCCAGCAGCTTGCATGTGGGGAGGGGAAACACCATATATTTT. Using reference TRBV5-8 and TRBJ1-3 for the parts outside the CDR3, the full variable domain is EAGVTQSPTHLIKTRGQQATLRCSPISGHTSVYWYQQALGLGLQFLLWYDEGEERNRGNFPPRFSGRQFPNYSSELNVNALELEDSALYLCASSLHVGRGNTIYFGEGSWLTVV.

This clone was detected only once. The V call is TRBV18, the J call TRBJ1-5; D gene ambiguous. V was trimmed by 5 bases and J by 2 bases, leaving 16 bases between them. The CDR3 contains 16 residues. Germline loops: CDR1 KGHSH, CDR2 LQKENI. Written as DNA, the CDR3 is TGTGCCAGCTCAAGCGGCGGGGTAGCGGGCAATCAGCCCCAGCATTTT. The encoded protein is CASSSGGVAGNQPQHF.

The chain couples TRBV6-2 or TRBV6-3 to TRBJ2-3; TRBD1 matches 10 bases. CDR3 length: 18 amino acids. The J segment lost 10 bases and the V segment lost 5 bases, leaving 21 bases of the junction unmatched. Germline CDR1 reads MNHEY; CDR2 reads SVGEGT. This chain's CDR3 is CASSKPGQGQNPLMAQYF. CDR3 DNA: TGTGCCAGCAGTAAACCGGGACAGGGGCAAAACCCACTTATGGCGCAGTATTTT.

The chain is built from TRBV6-1 and TRBJ2-7; D perhaps matches TRBD2 (5 bases). Germline values: CDR1 MNHNS, CDR2 SASEGT. The CDR3 length is 13 residues. V shed 1 base and J shed 3 bases, with 7 bases lying between them. DNA for the CDR3: TGTGCCAGCAGTGAAGGGCGGGTCTACGAGCAGTACTTC. Protein product: CASSEGRVYEQYF.

This sequence joins TRBV24-1 and TRBJ2-7; unclear D gene. V lost 4 bases to trimming and J lost 4 bases, with 10 bases between them. CDR3 length: 13 amino acids. Per the germline V gene, CDR1 is KGHDR and CDR2 is SFDVKD. CDR3 protein: CATSDASRYEQYF. Here the CDR3 DNA reads TGTGCCACCAGTGACGCGAGTCGGTACGAGCAGTACTTC.

The genes are TRBV5-4 and TRBJ2-7; 12 bases are shared with TRBD2. The CDR3 consists of 15 residues. Germline CDR1 is SGHNT and CDR2 is YYREEE (reference sequence). Unmatched junction bases numbered 8, after V lost 4 bases and J lost 6 bases. In nucleotides, the CDR3 is TGTGCCAGCAGCCCCGGACTAGCGGGACGCATCGAGCAGTACTTC. This codes for CASSPGLAGRIEQYF. Variable domain in full (rest from reference TRBV5-4 and TRBJ2-7): ETGVTQSPTHLIKTRGQQVTLRCSSQSGHNTVSWYQQALGQGPQFIFQYYREEENGRGNFPPRFSGLQFPNYSSELNVNALELDDSALYLCASSPGLAGRIEQYFGPGTRLTVT.